This paragraph reports one T cell receptor beta chain. V dropped 5 bases and J dropped 9 bases, with 18 bases sitting between them. The CDR3 sequence is 13 residues long. Germline CDR1 SGHNT, CDR2 YYREEE (reference sequence). This sample is drawn from a study of blood T cell repertoires in COVID-19. Looking at the study overall: Acute-phase and convalescent COVID-19 samples originated in the United States, Italy and Spain. PBMCs, B-cell-depleted T cells, or T cells were the source of the cDNA or gDNA that made up the material.

Per the original methods: Reference gene primer amplification in the assay estimated nucleated cell counts. The data were produced by immunoSEQ multiplex PCR, yet TCRdb's version contains in-frame clones alone and is incomplete. The DNA was the basis for D and trimming; V, J and clone size are from that table. Of 120,000 or so clones detected, just under 80% appear once; the ten largest clones hold roughly 17%. Sequencing was carried out using peripheral blood. The J gene is TRBJ2-7, the V gene TRBV5-4; a possible D gene is TRBD2 (5 bases). The clonotype comes from a man aged 55 to 70 with active or convalescent COVID-19. As DNA, the CDR3 is TGTGCCAGCAGTCTTTGGACGGAGCGGCGGCAGTACTTC. Translating gives CASSLWTERRQYF.